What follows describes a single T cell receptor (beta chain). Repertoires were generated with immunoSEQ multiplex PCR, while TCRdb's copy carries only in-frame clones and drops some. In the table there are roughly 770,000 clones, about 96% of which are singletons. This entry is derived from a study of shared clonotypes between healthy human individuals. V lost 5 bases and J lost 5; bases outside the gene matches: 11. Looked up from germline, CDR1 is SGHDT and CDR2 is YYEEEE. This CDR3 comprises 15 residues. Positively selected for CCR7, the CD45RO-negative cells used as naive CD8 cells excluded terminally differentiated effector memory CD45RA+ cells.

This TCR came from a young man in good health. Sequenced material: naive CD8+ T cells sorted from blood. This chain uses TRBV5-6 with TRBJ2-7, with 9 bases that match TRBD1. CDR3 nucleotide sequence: TGTGCCAGCAGTCCCGGGACAGGGCTTTGGGACGAGCAGTACTTC. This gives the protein CASSPGTGLWDEQYF.